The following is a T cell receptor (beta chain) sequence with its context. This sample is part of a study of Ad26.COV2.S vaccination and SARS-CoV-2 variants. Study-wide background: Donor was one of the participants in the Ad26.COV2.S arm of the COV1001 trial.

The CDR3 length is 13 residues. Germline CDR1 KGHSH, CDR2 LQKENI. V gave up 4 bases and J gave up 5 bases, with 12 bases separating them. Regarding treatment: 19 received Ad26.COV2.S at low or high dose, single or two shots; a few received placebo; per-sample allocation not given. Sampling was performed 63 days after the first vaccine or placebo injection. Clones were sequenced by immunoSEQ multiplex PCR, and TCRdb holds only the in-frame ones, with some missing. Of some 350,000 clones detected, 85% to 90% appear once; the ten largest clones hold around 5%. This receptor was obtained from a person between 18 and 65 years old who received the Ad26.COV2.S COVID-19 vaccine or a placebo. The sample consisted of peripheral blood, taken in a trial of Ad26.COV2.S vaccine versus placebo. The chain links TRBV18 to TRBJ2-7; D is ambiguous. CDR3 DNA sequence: TGTGCCAGCTCACAATGGGCTTTTGACGAGCAGTACGTC. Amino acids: CASSQWAFDEQYV.